The next 3 T cell receptor beta chains were all read from a single sample in a study of blood T cell repertoires in COVID-19. TCRdb's copy holds only in-frame clones and misses some; the assay was immunoSEQ multiplex PCR. The sample records roughly 280,000 clones, 75% to 90% being singletons. The sequenced material came from peripheral blood. The source is a man aged 25-40 years with active or convalescent COVID-19.

The genes are TRBV7-9 and TRBJ2-1; possible D gene TRBD2, 6 bases. The length of the CDR3 is 16 residues. The germline V and J ends were trimmed by 1 base and 1 base, with 11 bases remaining between them. Germline CDR1 reads SEHNR; CDR2 reads FQNEAQ (reference sequence). CDR3 in amino acids: CASSLGSGESYNEQFF. The CDR3 region has the DNA TGTGCCAGCAGCTTAGGATCGGGAGAGTCCTACAATGAGCAGTTCTTC.

The CDR3 nucleotides read TGTGCCAGCAGCCTCGGGCGGGGGGCAACGAACAATGAGCAGTTCTTC. This encodes CASSLGRGATNNEQFF. This chain uses TRBV13 with TRBJ2-1, with 8 bases lining up with TRBD2. This CDR3 has 16 residues. V shed 5 bases, J shed 5 bases, and the junction held 11 bases outside the gene matches. CDR1 PRHDT and CDR2 FYEKMQ come from the germline V gene (reference sequence).

The chain uses TRBV7-9 and TRBJ2-3; TRBD2 matches 11 bases. Unmatched junction bases numbered 2, after V lost 3 bases and J lost 3 bases. The V gene's germline CDR1 is SEHNR and CDR2 FQNEAQ (reference sequence). The CDR3 runs 15 residues. Here the CDR3 DNA reads TGTGCCAGCAGCTTCCCTAGCGGGGGGACAGATACGCAGTATTTT. This sequence encodes CASSFPSGGTDTQYF.